The 29 T cell receptor beta chains below all came from one sample that was sequenced in a study of cytomegalovirus exposure and HLA in healthy donors. With 60 Vbeta and 13 Jbeta primers, the PCR was carried out. Generated by immunoSEQ multiplex PCR, the TCRdb table keeps only in-frame clones and is missing some. Here the sample spans approximately 79,000 clones, around 79% being singletons. The sample comprised PBMCs. The receptors were gathered from a woman aged 40-49 years in good health and CMV-seropositive.

CDR3 in DNA: TGTGCCAGCAGCATCGACAGGGGATCTCAGCCCCAGCATTTT. Residues: CASSIDRGSQPQHF. The chain couples TRBV27 to TRBJ1-5; 8 nucleotides agree with TRBD1. Germline lookup yields CDR1 MNHEY and CDR2 SMNVEV (reference sequence). V lost 6 bases to trimming and J lost 6 bases; unmatched junction nucleotides: 7. This CDR3 has 14 amino acids.

V and J are TRBV7-8 and TRBJ1-1; 7 bases fit TRBD1. Germline CDR1 is SGHVS and CDR2 is FQNEAQ. With 4 bases clipped from V and 2 bases from J, the junction kept 4 bases outside the gene matches. CDR3 size: 14 residues. DNA of the CDR3: TGTGCCAGCAGCTCAGGGACAGTTAACACTGAAGCTTTCTTT. This gives the protein CASSSGTVNTEAFF.

The V call is TRBV28, the J call TRBJ2-7; D unclear. The V end lost 5 bases, the J end lost 3 bases, and 14 bases lay between the germline ends. The V gene's germline CDR1 is MDHEN and CDR2 SYDVKM. The CDR3 is 14 residues long. The DNA for the CDR3 is TGTGCCAGCAGTCGTCTTGGCACCTTCTACGAGCAGTACTTC. Translation: CASSRLGTFYEQYF.

This CDR3 reads CASSWDREGETQYF. CDR3 sequence (DNA): TGTGCCAGCAGCTGGGACAGGGAGGGAGAGACCCAGTACTTC. V and J are TRBV7-9 and TRBJ2-5; 9 bases line up with TRBD1. Trimming at V came to 4 bases and at J to 4 bases, leaving 4 bases not matched to a gene. CDR1 is SEHNR, CDR2 FQNEAQ, per germline (reference sequence). The CDR3 spans 14 residues.

This sequence joins TRBV6-1 and TRBJ1-1; tentatively, D is TRBD1 (5 bases). This CDR3 has 17 amino acids. Germline V gene sequence: CDR1 MNHNS, CDR2 SASEGT. Trimming removed 2 bases from V and 4 bases from J, with 20 bases in between. CDR3 nucleotide sequence: TGTGCCAGCAGTGAAAGGGGTAGGTCGACAAGACCCACTGAAGCTTTCTTT. This translates into CASSERGRSTRPTEAFF.

This chain uses TRBV28 with TRBJ2-1; 7 nucleotides line up with TRBD2. Germline lookup yields CDR1 MDHEN and CDR2 SYDVKM. The V and J ends lost 6 bases and 3 bases, in that order; junction bases with no gene match: 11. CDR3 length: 16 amino acids. CDR3 loop: CASSPAGSGFYNEQFF. CDR3 DNA: TGTGCCAGCAGCCCAGCGGGTAGCGGGTTCTACAATGAGCAGTTCTTC.

This chain joins TRBV11-2 and TRBJ2-7, with unresolved D. V was cut by 8 bases and J by 1 base, with 12 bases left in between. Germline V gene lookup returns CDR1 SGHAT and CDR2 FQNNGV. The CDR3 length is 13 residues. The CDR3 is CASRSADSYEQYF. The CDR3 DNA follows: TGTGCCAGCCGTTCGGCGGATTCCTACGAGCAGTACTTC.

The chain employs TRBV7-2 and TRBJ1-5, with no clear D. This CDR3 comprises 13 residues. V was clipped by 5 bases and J by 5 bases, with 10 bases between them. Germline V gene sequence: CDR1 SGHTA, CDR2 FQGNSA. This chain's CDR3 is CASSPGEYQPQHF. The CDR3, as DNA: TGTGCCAGCAGCCCAGGCGAGTATCAGCCCCAGCATTTT.

This chain's CDR3 is CASSRKAGGGGNTIYF. CDR3 sequence (DNA): TGTGCCAGCTCACGGAAAGCAGGGGGCGGAGGAAACACCATATATTTT. The chain recombines TRBV18 with TRBJ1-3; 8 bases match TRBD1. V gave up 4 bases and J gave up 4 bases; unmatched junction bases: 9. Per germline, CDR1 KGHSH and CDR2 LQKENI. This CDR3 is built from 16 residues. The full variable domain, completed using reference TRBV18 and TRBJ1-3, is NAGVMQNPRHLVRRRGQEARLRCSPMKGHSHVYWYRQLPEEGLKFMVYLQKENIIDESGMPKERFSAEFPKEGPSILRIQQVVRGDSAAYFCASSRKAGGGGNTIYFGEGSWLTVV.

V and J are TRBV7-3 and TRBJ2-5; 9 bases map to TRBD1. Germline V gene data show CDR1 as SGHTA and CDR2 as FQGTGA. The CDR3 spans 15 residues. V shed 6 bases, J shed 5 bases, and the junction held 10 bases outside the gene matches. The CDR3 nucleotides read TGTGCCAGCAGGTTGACAGGGGGGGAGTTGGAGACCCAGTACTTC. It codes for CASRLTGGELETQYF. Supplemented by reference TRBV7-3 and TRBJ2-5, the full variable domain reads GAGVSQTPSNKVTEKGKYVELRCDPISGHTALYWYRQSLGQGPEFLIYFQGTGAADDSGLPNDRFFAVRPEGSVSTLKIQRTERGDSAVYLCASRLTGGELETQYFGPGTRLLVL.

The rearrangement uses TRBV19 and TRBJ1-1; perhaps TRBD1 as D (5 bases). In germline, CDR1 is LNHDA, CDR2 SQIVND (reference sequence). Trimming left V 3 bases short and J 4 bases short, with 15 bases between. This CDR3 is built from 15 residues. CDR3 residues: CASSMGAGFGTEAFF. CDR3 DNA: TGTGCCAGTAGTATGGGCGCAGGGTTCGGCACTGAAGCTTTCTTT. The full variable domain, rest sourced from reference TRBV19 and TRBJ1-1, is DGGITQSPKYLFRKEGQNVTLSCEQNLNHDAMYWYRQDPGQGLRLIYYSQIVNDFQKGDIAEGYSVSREKKESFPLTVTSAQKNPTAFYLCASSMGAGFGTEAFFGQGTRLTVV.

This clone turned up a few times. The chain recombines TRBV2 with TRBJ2-7; D unresolved. The CDR3 totals 15 residues. V was clipped by 3 bases and J by 5 bases, with 17 bases between them. The V gene's germline CDR1 is SNHLY and CDR2 FYNNEI. In DNA form, the CDR3 reads TGTGCCAGCAGTGATGCGGCGCTCGGTTCTCACGAGCAGTACTTC. This encodes CASSDAALGSHEQYF. The whole variable domain, filled in from reference TRBV2 and TRBJ2-7, reads EPEVTQTPSHQVTQMGQEVILRCVPISNHLYFYWYRQILGQKVEFLVSFYNNEISEKSEIFDDQFSVERPDGSNFTLKIRSTKLEDSAMYFCASSDAALGSHEQYFGPGTRLTVT.

CDR3 DNA sequence: TGTGCCAGCACCACGAGGAGTTTCAATGAAAAACTGTTTTTT. Protein: CASTTRSFNEKLFF. The chain has TRBV6-1 and TRBJ1-4; no clear D. The germline V and J ends were trimmed by 7 bases and 5 bases, with 14 bases remaining between them. CDR1 and CDR2 from the germline V gene are MNHNS and SASEGT. The CDR3 consists of 14 residues.

CDR3 sequence (DNA): TGTGCCAGCAGCCAAGATGGGCCAGGGAGGTCCTATGGCTACACCTTC. This translates into CASSQDGPGRSYGYTF. The V gene is TRBV14, the J gene TRBJ1-2, with D tentatively TRBD1 (5 bases). The CDR3 has 16 amino acids. Germline V CDR1 and CDR2: SGHDN, FVKESK. V shed 0 bases and J shed 4 bases, with 15 bases lying between them.

This chain joins TRBV6-1 and TRBJ2-1; weak D call: TRBD2 (6 bases). V was shortened by 5 bases and J by 5 bases, with 16 bases between the two germline ends. CDR1 is MNHNS, CDR2 SASEGT, per germline. The CDR3 extends over 15 amino acids. DNA for the CDR3: TGTGCCAGCAGTCGACTAGTGAGGACAAACAATGAGCAGTTCTTC. This codes for CASSRLVRTNNEQFF.

The V call is TRBV4-1, the J call TRBJ2-1; 9 positions match TRBD1. Germline V CDR1 and CDR2: MGHRA, YSYEKL. CDR3 length: 15 residues. V was clipped by 3 bases and J by 6 bases; unmatched bases: 6. The CDR3 DNA follows: TGCGCCAGCAGCCACCGGGACAGGGCAAGCAATGAGCAGTTCTTC. Encoded protein: CASSHRDRASNEQFF.

The chain carries TRBV10-3 and TRBJ1-4, with 9 bases lining up with TRBD1. Germline assignment: CDR1 ENHRY and CDR2 SYGVKD. There are 16 residues in the CDR3. Trimming removed 0 bases from V and 7 bases from J; junction bases left unmatched: 6. The CDR3 DNA sequence: TGTGCCATCAGTGAGTCGTCGGGACAGGGTTTTGAAAAACTGTTTTTT. It is translated as CAISESSGQGFEKLFF.

V and J are TRBV4-1 and TRBJ2-1; no clear D. The germline V gene has CDR1 MGHRA and CDR2 YSYEKL. The V and J ends lost 1 base and 0 bases respectively, with 10 bases between them. The CDR3 sequence is 16 residues long. The CDR3 loop is CASSQGPRSSYNEQFF. CDR3 sequence (DNA): TGCGCCAGCAGCCAAGGCCCCCGGAGCTCCTACAATGAGCAGTTCTTC.

The chain carries TRBV30 and TRBJ2-5; TRBD1 aligns across 8 bases. The germline V gene has CDR1 GTSNPN and CDR2 SVGIG (reference sequence). V was clipped by 5 bases and J by 4 bases; unmatched bases: 6. CDR3 length equals 13 residues. The DNA for the CDR3 is TGTGCCTGGGGGACAGGCCGATTAGAGACCCAGTACTTC. Its translation: CAWGTGRLETQYF.

CDR3 amino acids: CASSYGGDYEQYF. The CDR3 DNA is TGTGCCAGCAGTTACGGCGGGGATTACGAGCAGTACTTC. This rearrangement joins TRBV6-5 to TRBJ2-7; D may be TRBD2 (6 bases). CDR1 and CDR2 (germline): MNHEY, SVGAGI. The CDR3 runs 13 residues. Deletions cut 2 bases from V and 4 bases from J, with 9 bases between.

The genes are TRBV9 and TRBJ2-7, with D possibly TRBD2 on 5 matching bases. This CDR3 contains 15 residues. Trimming took off 9 bases at V and 2 bases at J, with 21 bases between the two ends. Germline CDR1 is SGDLS and CDR2 is YYNGEE. The CDR3 DNA follows: TGTGCCACGCCTGAGGGTTGGGAGAACCCCTACGAGCAGTACTTC. This codes for CATPEGWENPYEQYF.

The CDR3 region is CASSLIGLAGGAGELFF. The CDR3 coding sequence is TGTGCCAGCAGTTTAATCGGACTAGCGGGAGGGGCCGGGGAGCTGTTTTTT. The rearrangement uses TRBV27 and TRBJ2-2, with 15 bases matching TRBD2. The CDR3 runs 17 residues. V lost 2 bases, J lost 6 bases, and 4 bases stayed unmatched. Germline V gene lookup returns CDR1 MNHEY and CDR2 SMNVEV (reference sequence).

This clone was seen more than once but under ten times. The chain joins TRBV6-5 to TRBJ1-3; 8 bases match TRBD1. J was trimmed by 4 bases and V by 7 bases; bases with no gene match: 9. The CDR3 covers 15 residues. CDR1 and CDR2 (germline): MNHEY, SVGAGI. As DNA, the CDR3 is TGTGCCAGCACCCCTGGACAGGGAAACGGAAACACCATATATTTT. This gives the protein CASTPGQGNGNTIYF.

This rearrangement joins TRBV4-1 to TRBJ1-1; D unclear. Per germline, CDR1 MGHRA and CDR2 YSYEKL. The ends were cut back, 2 bases at V and 0 bases at J, with 16 bases in the middle. The length of the CDR3 is 17 residues. CDR3 amino acids: CASSQYRALLMNTEAFF. The CDR3 DNA is TGCGCCAGCAGCCAATACAGAGCCCTTCTCATGAACACTGAAGCTTTCTTT.

This clone was seen once. This chain links TRBV7-2 with TRBJ2-1; no reliable D call. This CDR3 contains 13 residues. Germline CDR1 SGHTA, CDR2 FQGNSA. V lost 3 bases to trimming and J lost 3 bases, with 6 bases between them. CDR3 loop: CASSLNNYNEQFF. The CDR3 bases are TGTGCCAGCAGCTTGAACAACTACAATGAGCAGTTCTTC.

The chain is built from TRBV6-4 and TRBJ2-7, with 10 bases lining up with TRBD2. Trimming took 4 bases from V and 9 from J; bases not matched to a gene: 6. Germline V gene sequence: CDR1 MRHNA, CDR2 SNTAGT. The CDR3 extends over 13 amino acids. CDR3 nucleotide sequence: TGTGCCAGCAGTGCGGTAGCGGGAGGTGGGCAGTACTTC. Translated: CASSAVAGGGQYF.

The genes are TRBV6-1 and TRBJ2-5, with 10 bases that match TRBD1. CDR1 MNHNS and CDR2 SASEGT come from the germline V gene. The CDR3 loop spans 15 amino acids. The V segment lost 3 bases and the J segment 5 bases; nucleotides outside the gene matches: 6. CDR3 in DNA: TGTGCCAGCAGTGATATGACAGGGGGCGCGGAGACCCAGTACTTC. Amino acid sequence: CASSDMTGGAETQYF.

The J gene is TRBJ1-5, the V gene TRBV30; 7 bases fit TRBD1. J gave up 4 bases and V 3 bases, and 6 bases lay outside the gene matches. The CDR3 extends over 14 amino acids. Germline-derived CDR1 and CDR2 are GTSNPN and SVGIG (reference sequence). CDR3 protein: CAWSWTGVNQPQHF. Here the CDR3 DNA reads TGTGCCTGGAGCTGGACAGGCGTTAATCAGCCCCAGCATTTT.

This clone was picked up a small number of times. The chain has TRBV6-5 and TRBJ1-1; possible D gene TRBD1, 6 bases. CDR1 MNHEY and CDR2 SVGAGI come from the germline V gene. The CDR3 has 15 residues. V lost 0 bases and J lost 4, with 12 bases in between. The CDR3 nucleotides read TGTGCCAGCAGTTACTCCTACAGGGAGGGCACTGAAGCTTTCTTT. Its protein is CASSYSYREGTEAFF.